Listed here are 27 T cell receptor beta chains from one sample, sequenced in a study of blood T cell repertoires in COVID-19. Generated by immunoSEQ multiplex PCR, the TCRdb table keeps only in-frame clones and is missing some. The table shows about 370,000 clones, with 90% occurring only once. What was sequenced was peripheral blood. These receptor sequences come from a man between 18 and 29 years old with active or convalescent COVID-19.

This chain uses TRBV5-1 with TRBJ2-3, with D possibly TRBD2 on 5 matching bases. The CDR3 spans 15 residues. Trimming took 4 bases from V and 4 from J, leaving 16 bases between them. Germline assignment: CDR1 SGHRS and CDR2 YFSETQ. CDR3 sequence: CASSPSGPRSDTQYF. DNA of the CDR3: TGCGCCAGCAGCCCCAGCGGACCTCGGTCAGATACGCAGTATTTT.

The chain combines TRBV27 with TRBJ2-7; 7 bases are a match to TRBD2. J lost 3 bases, V lost 5 bases, and 7 bases had no gene match. CDR3 length: 14 amino acids. The germline CDR1 and CDR2 sequences are MNHEY and SMNVEV (reference sequence). DNA for the CDR3: TGTGCCAGCAGTCTCGCGGGAGAGAGCTACGAGCAGTACTTC. It specifies CASSLAGESYEQYF.

The chain has TRBV9 and TRBJ1-6; D uncertain. The CDR3 has 15 amino acids. Germline lookup yields CDR1 SGDLS and CDR2 YYNGEE. The V end lost 0 bases, the J end lost 4 bases, and 8 bases lay between the germline ends. CDR3 nucleotide sequence: TGTGCCAGCAGCGTAGCTGTCGGGTATAATTCACCCCTCCACTTT. Its protein is CASSVAVGYNSPLHF.

This rearrangement joins TRBV6-5 to TRBJ1-1, with 10 bases lining up with TRBD1. Germline assignment: CDR1 MNHEY and CDR2 SVGAGI. V dropped 7 bases and J dropped 4; count of bases not matched to a gene: 9. CDR3 length: 15 residues. As DNA, the CDR3 is TGTGCCAGCACACGGACAGGGGGATCTGGCACTGAAGCTTTCTTT. This codes for CASTRTGGSGTEAFF.

This clone was counted only a few times. The V and J genes are TRBV18 and TRBJ1-1; D remains unclear. The CDR3 extends over 14 amino acids. Between the trimmed V and J ends, which lost 1 base and 4 bases, there was a span of 10 bases. Germline V lookup: CDR1 KGHSH, CDR2 LQKENI. This chain's CDR3 is CASSPLKVATEAFF. The CDR3 DNA follows: TGTGCCAGCTCACCACTTAAGGTAGCCACTGAAGCTTTCTTT.

The chain carries TRBV28 and TRBJ1-6; TRBD1 might be the D (6 bases). The germline V and J ends were trimmed by 1 base and 6 bases, with 7 bases remaining between them. The CDR3 has 14 amino acids. Germline V gene lookup returns CDR1 MDHEN and CDR2 SYDVKM. CDR3 region: CASSLSDSNSPLHF. The CDR3 DNA is TGTGCCAGCAGTTTATCGGACAGTAATTCACCCCTCCACTTT.

V usage is TRBV28 and J usage is TRBJ1-5, with D unresolved. This CDR3 contains 14 residues. CDR1 is MDHEN, CDR2 SYDVKM, per germline. V lost 5 bases, J lost 0 bases, and 8 bases lay in between. CDR3: CASSPLYSNQPQHF. The CDR3 region has the DNA TGTGCCAGCAGTCCCCTTTATAGCAATCAGCCCCAGCATTTT.

The gene calls are TRBV15 and TRBJ1-5; D may be TRBD1 (5 bases). There are 12 residues in the CDR3. The germline V gene has CDR1 LNHNV and CDR2 YYDKDF (reference sequence). V was pared by 8 bases and J by 7 bases, with 12 bases between. CDR3 DNA sequence: TGTGCCACCGGGGGGGGGAAGCAGCCCCAGCATTTT. It specifies CATGGGKQPQHF.

The V and J genes are TRBV7-9 and TRBJ2-5; TRBD2 agrees at 11 bases. From germline, CDR1 is SEHNR and CDR2 FQNEAQ (reference sequence). The ends lost 5 bases at V and 5 bases at J; junction bases unmatched: 7. The CDR3 is 15 amino acids. The CDR3: CASSPRLAGMETQYF. CDR3 coding DNA: TGTGCCAGCAGCCCGAGACTAGCGGGAATGGAGACCCAGTACTTC.

The rearrangement uses TRBV29-1 and TRBJ2-1, with 9 bases fitting TRBD1. The germline gives CDR1 SQVTM, CDR2 ANQGSEA. The CDR3 contains 14 residues. The V and J ends lost 4 bases and 9 bases, in that order; junction bases with no gene match: 10. CDR3: CSVGTGGMYSEQFF. The DNA for the CDR3 is TGCAGCGTTGGAACAGGGGGCATGTATTCTGAGCAGTTCTTC.

This clone has only one observation. This chain joins TRBV3-1 (or the pseudogene TRBV3-2) and TRBJ2-3; 9 bases match TRBD2. This CDR3 is 17 amino acids long. CDR1 is LGHDT and CDR2 is YNNKEL in the germline V gene (reference sequence). J gave up 9 bases and V 1 base, and 14 bases lay outside the gene matches. CDR3 amino acids: CASSQAPASGDWGTQYF. The CDR3 DNA sequence: TGTGCCAGCAGCCAAGCCCCGGCTAGCGGGGACTGGGGAACGCAGTATTTT.

The rearrangement joins TRBV19 to TRBJ2-1, with TRBD2 matching over 8 bases. This CDR3 is 13 amino acids long. CDR1 LNHDA and CDR2 SQIVND come from the germline V gene (reference sequence). Trimming at V came to 3 bases and at J to 6 bases, leaving 1 base not matched to a gene. CDR3 DNA: TGTGCCAGTAGTATTAGCGGGGCCAATGAGCAGTTCTTC. It encodes CASSISGANEQFF.

Only one count was recorded for this clone. V and J are TRBV28 and TRBJ2-2, with D possibly TRBD2 on 5 matching bases. V gave up 6 bases and J gave up 11 bases, with 13 bases separating them. This CDR3 is built from 12 residues. The germline V gene encodes CDR1 MDHEN and CDR2 SYDVKM. The chain's CDR3 is CASSWGVDELFF. In DNA form, the CDR3 reads TGTGCCAGCAGCTGGGGAGTTGACGAGCTGTTTTTT.

There are a few counts of this clone. The rearrangement joins TRBV27 to TRBJ1-4; tentatively, D is TRBD1 (6 bases). Germline-derived CDR1 and CDR2 are MNHEY and SMNVEV (reference sequence). The CDR3 runs to 15 residues. Trimming stripped 7 bases from V and 3 bases from J, with 15 bases between. CDR3 region: CASTSRGGSNEKLFF. CDR3 bases: TGTGCCAGCACCTCAAGGGGGGGTTCTAATGAAAAACTGTTTTTT.

This CDR3 is CASGTGVYNEQFF. The CDR3 DNA reads as TGTGCCAGCGGGACAGGGGTCTACAATGAGCAGTTCTTC. This sequence joins TRBV12-3 or TRBV12-4 and TRBJ2-1; 10 bases map to TRBD1. V lost 8 bases, J lost 3 bases, and 1 base stayed unmatched. The length of the CDR3 is 13 residues.

This clone has a single count. This sequence joins TRBV9 and TRBJ1-6, with TRBD1 matching 7 bases. The junction had 10 bases not matched to a gene; V was cut back by 0 bases and J by 10 bases. The CDR3 has 16 residues. Germline-derived CDR1 and CDR2 are SGDLS and YYNGEE. As DNA, the CDR3 is TGTGCCAGCAGCGTAGACGGCAGGGGGGCAGGGTCACCCCTCCACTTT. This encodes CASSVDGRGAGSPLHF. Variable domain in full (rest from reference TRBV9 and TRBJ1-6): DSGVTQTPKHLITATGQRVTLRCSPRSGDLSVYWYQQSLDQGLQFLIQYYNGEERAKGNILERFSAQQFPDLHSELNLSSLELGDSALYFCASSVDGRGAGSPLHFGNGTRLTVT.

In its sample, this clone was seen a few times. Written as DNA, the CDR3 is TGTGCCAGTAGTATGGACAGTTTGTCGTTGAACACTGAAGCTTTCTTT. It translates to CASSMDSLSLNTEAFF. The chain has TRBV19 and TRBJ1-1; maybe TRBD1 (6 bases). This CDR3 has 16 amino acids. Trimming removed 3 bases at V and 0 bases at J, with 14 bases between. Germline loops: CDR1 LNHDA, CDR2 SQIVND (reference sequence).

The rearrangement links TRBV15 to TRBJ1-5, with D maybe TRBD1 (5 bases). Trimming pared 2 bases from V and 5 bases from J, leaving 16 bases between. The CDR3 runs to 16 residues. CDR1 is LNHNV, CDR2 YYDKDF, per germline (reference sequence). As DNA, the CDR3 is TGTGCCACCAGCAGACCTGCAGGGCGGTCTTATCAGCCCCAGCATTTT. It is translated as CATSRPAGRSYQPQHF. Together with reference TRBV15 and TRBJ1-5, the CDR3 gives the full variable domain: DAMVIQNPRYQVTQFGKPVTLSCSQTLNHNVMYWYQQKSSQAPKLLFHYYDKDFNNEADTPDNFQSRRPNTSFCFLDIRSPGLGDTAMYLCATSRPAGRSYQPQHFGDGTRLSIL.

The genes are TRBV10-2 and TRBJ1-1; maybe TRBD1 (6 bases). The CDR3 consists of 12 residues. Trimming removed 6 bases from V and 11 bases from J, with 16 bases in between. Looked up from germline, CDR1 is WSHSY and CDR2 is SAAADI. The CDR3 bases are TGCGCCAGCAGACCTGACGACAGGTCGGCTTTCTTT. It encodes CASRPDDRSAFF.

This rearrangement joins TRBV7-3 to TRBJ1-2; 9 bases fit TRBD1. The CDR3 is 16 amino acids. J was trimmed by 0 bases and V by 5 bases; bases with no gene match: 7. Germline CDR1 SGHTA, CDR2 FQGTGA. The CDR3 nucleotides read TGTGCCAGCAGCCCGGGGGGACAGGGTTCTAACTATGGCTACACCTTC. Amino acids: CASSPGGQGSNYGYTF.

This clone was seen repeatedly, ten times or more. The gene calls are TRBV6-6 and TRBJ1-1; tentative D call: TRBD1 (5 bases). The CDR3 spans 15 residues. Germline CDR1 MNHNY, CDR2 SVGAGI (reference sequence). V lost 0 bases to trimming and J lost 5 bases, with 13 bases between them. The CDR3 region has the DNA TGTGCCAGCAGTTACTCTGCGGGGGAAGGGACTGAAGCTTTCTTT. Its protein is CASSYSAGEGTEAFF.

V and J are TRBV7-2 and TRBJ2-7; 7 bases line up with TRBD1. The CDR3 has 15 amino acids. After removal of 3 bases from V and 0 bases from J, the junction contained 5 bases not matched to a gene. In germline, CDR1 is SGHTA, CDR2 FQGNSA. The CDR3 nucleotides are TGTGCCAGCAGCTTCCAGGGGGTTAGCTCCTACGAGCAGTACTTC. This codes for CASSFQGVSSYEQYF.

The chain is built from TRBV24-1 and TRBJ1-3; D not resolved. The germline V gene encodes CDR1 KGHDR and CDR2 SFDVKD. The CDR3 is 12 amino acids. V lost 6 bases to trimming and J lost 4 bases, with 6 bases between them. The CDR3 DNA sequence: TGTGCCACCAGTTCACAGGGAAACACCATATATTTT. Residues: CATSSQGNTIYF.

V is TRBV19 and J is TRBJ2-1; the match to TRBD2 covers 7 bases. The CDR3 covers 15 residues. Germline V gene lookup returns CDR1 LNHDA and CDR2 SQIVND (reference sequence). J lost 7 bases, V lost 2 bases, and 8 bases had no gene match. As DNA, the CDR3 is TGTGCCAGTAGTATATTAGCTAGCGGTTGGAATGAGCAGTTCTTC. Its protein product is CASSILASGWNEQFF.

This sequence joins TRBV13 and TRBJ2-2; D unresolved. Germline CDR1 is PRHDT and CDR2 is FYEKMQ (reference sequence). CDR3 length: 13 amino acids. The V end was cut by 5 bases, the J end by 1 base, with 5 bases between. The CDR3 is CASSPLNTGELFF. The CDR3 bases are TGTGCCAGCAGCCCCCTGAACACCGGGGAGCTGTTTTTT.

The rearrangement links TRBV7-6 to TRBJ2-3; a possible D gene is TRBD2 (5 bases). CDR1 is SGHVS and CDR2 is FNYEAQ in the germline V gene. The CDR3 extends over 15 amino acids. V shed 1 base and J shed 2 bases, with 10 bases lying between them. The CDR3, as DNA: TGTGCCAGCAGCTTAGGTGACTACCCCACAGATACGCAGTATTTT. Its protein is CASSLGDYPTDTQYF.

The CDR3 spells CASSLAPSGYEQFF. As DNA, the CDR3 is TGTGCCAGCAGCTTGGCCCCCTCCGGGTATGAGCAGTTCTTC. The chain employs TRBV5-5 and TRBJ2-1, with D hard to call. Trimming shortened V by 0 bases and J by 8 bases, and 12 bases separated the two germline ends. Germline V gives CDR1 SGHKS, CDR2 YYEKEE (reference sequence). The CDR3 is 14 amino acids. Variable domain in full (rest from reference TRBV5-5 and TRBJ2-1): DAGVTQSPTHLIKTRGQQVTLRCSPISGHKSVSWYQQVLGQGPQFIFQYYEKEERGRGNFPDRFSARQFPNYSSELNVNALLLGDSALYLCASSLAPSGYEQFFGPGTRLTVL.